This record concerns one T cell receptor beta chain sequence. Its recognized antigen is unknown. No much larger clone is present one base from it, and per-base qualities are unavailable. The treatment or condition label, as the study defines it: oral pan-JAK inhibitor, 5-10 mg twice daily. Lesional scalp punch biopsies and peripheral blood were obtained from alopecia areata patients. PBMCs were isolated by density centrifugation and stained for CD3, CD4 and CD8, and CD4+ and CD8+ T cells were sorted on a FACSAria. The method was the immunoSEQ multiplex PCR assay. For TCR sequencing, RNA was extracted from every sample and reverse transcribed into cDNA to serve as template. First-strand cDNA was synthesized with SuperScript III using a 2:1 mix of oligo-dT and random hexamers. A synthetic immune receptor repertoire was used to measure amplification bias, and any remaining bias was corrected computationally. Turning to the authors' computational methods: Raw reads were preprocessed for error removal, and CDR3 was defined according to IMGT conventions as running from the conserved cysteine to phenylalanine. Clonality was computed by normalizing Shannon entropy by log2 of the number of productive unique TCRs and subtracting the result from 1. CD4 or CD8 identity of scalp clones was inferred by cross-referencing scalp TCRbeta sequences with sorted blood CD4 and CD8 repertoires. The source is immuneACCESS, and TCRdb retained only in-frame sequences with V and J called. Part of the clones is not carried over; for the studies checked, unresolved V genes explain less than half of this, and the remainder is unexplained. V and J calls and clone size are copied from that table; D and trimming were computed from the DNA. The sample data list under 110,000 clones, and about three fifths of these were observed just once. The top ten clones comprise about 15% of the sample.

This sample was taken from a study of CD8+ T cells in alopecia areata (dated by TCRdb to about 2018). Context from the whole study: Treated patients were enrolled in an open-label pilot trial of oral tofacitinib at 5 to 10 mg twice daily for moderate-to-severe alopecia areata. Patients stayed on tofacitinib for 6 to 18 months and then had 6 months of follow-up off drug so that delayed response and recurrence could be assessed. Disease severity in treated patients was measured with the SALT score, which quantifies the percentage of affected scalp surface area. To study T cell clonal expansion in alopecia areata, the researchers applied high-throughput TCRbeta sequencing to both the C3H/HeJ mouse model and human patients. In humans, TCRbeta sequencing was performed on scalp tissue and on sorted CD4+ and CD8+ peripheral blood T cells from healthy controls and from patients with patchy or totalis/universalis alopecia areata. Tofacitinib-treated patients had biopsies at baseline and at 4 and 24 weeks of treatment, with a later scalp biopsy in several patients. Clonality in the scalp was compared among normal scalp (n=4), patchy alopecia areata scalp (n=8), and alopecia totalis/universalis scalp (n=8). RNA came from the PAXgene miRNA kit for fixed scalp, the miRNeasy kit for PBMCs, and the RNeasy kit for mouse skin. Amplification of TCRbeta CDR3 regions was done by immunoSEQ multiplex PCR using 35 Vbeta forward primers and 13 Jbeta reverse primers.

The germline ends are 8 bases apart after V is trimmed by 5 bases and J by 5 bases. The CDR3 runs 12 amino acids, cysteine and phenylalanine included. CDR3 DNA only is kept here, 36 bases in frame from base 1. The germline V gene encodes CDR1 SGHRS and CDR2 YFSETQ. Study-wide conclusions, independent of this receptor: Unlike mouse skin, where gammadelta T cells dominate, normal human skin contains resident alphabeta T cells that get sequenced too, which complicates analysis of the scalp TCR repertoire. Shared TCR sequences between patients were less evident than in mice, which may be partly attributable to HLA diversity in the patient population. Because the treated cohort was small and had only one nonresponder, larger studies are needed to examine links between baseline CD8+ expansion and response. Compared with normal scalp, lesional scalp, particularly in alopecia totalis/universalis, had higher clonality and more expanded CD8+ clones, which suggests antigenic drive. Tofacitinib significantly decreased scalp clonality and the number of expanded CD8+ clones among the top 100 scalp clones. During tofacitinib treatment, many expanded lesional clones stuck around in both scalp and blood, and this persistence may partly explain why relapse happens after treatment is stopped.

The receptor's source is a human donor with alopecia areata. Sequencing used CD8+ T cells sorted from blood, obtained at approximately week 55, from a patient treated with tofacitinib. The sequence is built from TRBV5-1 and TRBJ2-1; the D gene cannot be named for sure. The DNA sequence is as follows: TGCGCCAGCAGACAAGTAAACAATGAGCAGTTCTTC. It translates to CASRQVNNEQFF.